This paragraph covers one TCR beta chain sequence. The entry originates in a study of blood T cell repertoires in COVID-19. Study context: Samples representing acute and convalescent COVID-19 were sourced from the United States, Italy and Spain. T cells, B-cell-depleted T cells, or PBMCs supplied cDNA or gDNA.

Original processing notes: Amplified reference gene primers provided the basis for estimating nucleated cell counts. Repertoires were generated with immunoSEQ multiplex PCR, while TCRdb's copy carries only in-frame clones and drops some. The D gene and trimming were derived from the DNA, and the V and J assignments and clone size from that table. Of about 130,000 clones listed, approximately 80% are singletons. The TCR originated in an older woman with active or convalescent COVID-19. The sample taken for sequencing was peripheral blood.

For the CDR3, the DNA is TGTGCCAGCACCAGGGGGAATTCGCAGCCCCAGCATTTT. It yields the protein CASTRGNSQPQHF. The rearrangement joins TRBV12-3 or TRBV12-4 to TRBJ1-5, with 7 nucleotides matching TRBD1. This CDR3 is 13 amino acids long. J was trimmed by 7 bases and V by 7 bases; bases with no gene match: 7.